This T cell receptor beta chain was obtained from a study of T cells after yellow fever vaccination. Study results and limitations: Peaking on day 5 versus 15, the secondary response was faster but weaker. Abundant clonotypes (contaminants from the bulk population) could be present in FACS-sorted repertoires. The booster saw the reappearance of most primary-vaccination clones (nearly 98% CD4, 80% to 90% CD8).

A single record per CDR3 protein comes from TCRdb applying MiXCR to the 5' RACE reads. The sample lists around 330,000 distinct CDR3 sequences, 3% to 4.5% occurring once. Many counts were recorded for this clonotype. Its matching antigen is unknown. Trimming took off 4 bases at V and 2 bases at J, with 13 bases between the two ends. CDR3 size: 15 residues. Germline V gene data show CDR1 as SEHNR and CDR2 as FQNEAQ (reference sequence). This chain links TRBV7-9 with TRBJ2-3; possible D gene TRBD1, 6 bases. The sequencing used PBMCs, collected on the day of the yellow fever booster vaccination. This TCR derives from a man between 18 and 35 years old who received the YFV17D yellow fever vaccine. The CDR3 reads CASSSNREVTDTQYF. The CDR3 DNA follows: TGTGCCAGCAGCTCCAACAGGGAAGTCACAGATACGCAGTATTTT.